These 32 T cell receptor beta chains share one sample of origin, sequenced in a study of T cells in Graves' hyperthyroidism and ophthalmopathy. Authors of the study amplified TCR beta CDR3 regions from RNA transcripts. TCR CDR3 regions were first amplified by RT-PCR with HTBI primers. Each CDR3 protein is one row after TCRdb ran MiXCR on the multiplex PCR reads. The sample gives 350,000 to 450,000 distinct CDR3 sequences, roughly 13% of which show up once; under 30% is in the top ten. Material for sequencing was blood. The receptors here all came from a man in his forties or fifties with Graves' ophthalmopathy.

This clonotype was counted between two and nine times. The rearrangement joins TRBV12-3 or TRBV12-4 to TRBJ2-4; TRBD1 agrees at 8 bases. Trimming at V came to 5 bases and at J to 4 bases, leaving 4 bases not matched to a gene. The CDR3 totals 14 residues. CDR3: CASSRRGRKNIQYF. As DNA, the CDR3 is TGTGCCAGCAGTCGCAGGGGGCGGAAAAACATTCAGTACTTC.

To note about this clonotype: A much larger clone differs by one base, so this may be a read error. V is TRBV5-4 and J is TRBJ2-7; 11 positions match TRBD2. The CDR3 extends over 14 amino acids. CDR1 and CDR2 from the germline V gene are SGHNT and YYREEE (reference sequence). The CDR3 region has the DNA TGTGCCGGCAGCTTGGGACTAGCGGACGGAGAGCAGTACTTC. As protein: CAGSLGLADGEQYF.

This clonotype occurred many times. This chain connects TRBV11-2 to TRBJ2-1, with 9 bases aligning to TRBD2. The germline gives CDR1 SGHAT, CDR2 FQNNGV. The V segment lost 5 bases and the J segment 9 bases; nucleotides outside the gene matches: 8. The CDR3 has 14 residues. The CDR3 loop reads CASSRIAGVGEQFF. CDR3 coding DNA: TGTGCCAGCAGCAGAATAGCGGGAGTAGGTGAGCAGTTCTTC. Full variable domain (outside the CDR3, taken from reference TRBV11-2 and TRBJ2-1): EAGVAQSPRYKIIEKRQSVAFWCNPISGHATLYWYQQILGQGPKLLIQFQNNGVVDDSQLPKDRFSAERLKGVDSTLKIQPAKLEDSAVYLCASSRIAGVGEQFFGPGTRLTVL.

There are many counts of this clonotype. The chain links TRBV20-1 to TRBJ2-4, with TRBD2 matching over 9 bases. V dropped 3 bases and J dropped 4; count of bases not matched to a gene: 4. Germline-derived CDR1 and CDR2 are DFQATT and SNEGSKA (reference sequence). The CDR3 is 14 amino acids. Here the CDR3 DNA reads TGCAGTGCTAGTAGCGGGAGTCCGAAAAACATTCAGTACTTC. The encoded protein is CSASSGSPKNIQYF.

With regard to this clonotype: A read error may produce the germline difference seen at one junction end. This sequence joins TRBV6-5 and TRBJ2-2; D gene ambiguous. There are 13 residues in the CDR3. The germline V gene encodes CDR1 MNHEY and CDR2 SVGAGI. Written as DNA, the CDR3 is TGCGCCAGCAGTCTCGATACCACCGGGGAGCTGTTTTTT. The encoded protein is CASSLDTTGELFF.

The V call is TRBV19, the J call TRBJ2-1; possibly TRBD1 for D (6 bases). CDR1 and CDR2 from the germline V gene are LNHDA and SQIVND (reference sequence). V was cut by 6 bases and J by 1 base, with 10 bases left in between. The CDR3 contains 14 residues. The CDR3 coding sequence is TGTGCCAGTAGCCTCGGACAGTCCTACAATGAGCAGTTCTTC. Translating it yields CASSLGQSYNEQFF.

This clonotype showed up many times. J is TRBJ2-7 and V is TRBV2; D is unresolved. This CDR3 is built from 13 residues. V lost 2 bases, J lost 6 bases, and 11 bases lay in between. Germline assignment: CDR1 SNHLY and CDR2 FYNNEI. CDR3 bases: TGTGCCAGCAGTGAATTTCTCAGGCCCGAGCAGTACTTC. Its protein is CASSEFLRPEQYF.

V is TRBV5-1 and J is TRBJ2-5; D is uncertain. This CDR3 has 14 amino acids. Germline V gene data show CDR1 as SGHRS and CDR2 as YFSETQ. V was cut by 1 base and J by 2 bases, with 9 bases left in between. The CDR3 loop is CASSLFSGQETQYF. The CDR3, as DNA: TGCGCCAGCAGCTTGTTTTCCGGACAAGAGACCCAGTACTTC. The variable domain in full, completed from reference TRBV5-1 and TRBJ2-5, reads KAGVTQTPRYLIKTRGQQVTLSCSPISGHRSVSWYQQTPGQGLQFLFEYFSETQRNKGNFPGRFSGRQFSNSRSEMNVSTLELGDSALYLCASSLFSGQETQYFGPGTRLLVL.

V and J are TRBV5-1 and TRBJ2-5, with 8 bases matching TRBD1. Looked up from germline, CDR1 is SGHRS and CDR2 is YFSETQ. The V and J ends lost 4 bases and 2 bases, in that order; junction bases with no gene match: 7. The CDR3 totals 15 residues. The CDR3: CASSQRTGTQETQYF. The CDR3 DNA is TGCGCCAGCAGCCAAAGGACAGGGACACAAGAGACCCAGTACTTC.

The chain couples TRBV15 to TRBJ2-2; possibly TRBD1 or TRBD2 for D (5 bases each). The CDR3 loop spans 16 amino acids. Germline V CDR1 and CDR2: LNHNV, YYDKDF (reference sequence). Trimming removed 3 bases at V and 2 bases at J, with 13 bases between. The CDR3 DNA follows: TGTGCCACCAGCAGTTCCGGGACGGCAAACACCGGGGAGCTGTTTTTT. This encodes CATSSSGTANTGELFF.

This clonotype has just a few counts. The genes are TRBV20-1 and TRBJ2-5, with D perhaps TRBD2 (6 bases). This CDR3 is built from 15 residues. Germline CDR1 is DFQATT and CDR2 is SNEGSKA (reference sequence). Trimming took off 0 bases at V and 0 bases at J, with 11 bases between the two ends. This chain's CDR3 is CSARDRRADQETQYF. Here the CDR3 DNA reads TGCAGTGCTAGAGATAGGAGGGCAGACCAAGAGACCCAGTACTTC.

This clonotype was observed at least ten times. V is TRBV2 and J is TRBJ2-3; 14 bases are shared with TRBD2. The CDR3 is 16 residues long. Germline trimming cut 2 bases from V and 7 bases from J; bases unmatched to any gene: 5. CDR1 SNHLY and CDR2 FYNNEI come from the germline V gene. The CDR3 DNA sequence: TGTGCCAGCAGTGAATGGACTAGCGGGAGGCAAAATACGCAGTATTTT. This sequence encodes CASSEWTSGRQNTQYF. The whole variable domain, filled in from reference TRBV2 and TRBJ2-3, reads EPEVTQTPSHQVTQMGQEVILRCVPISNHLYFYWYRQILGQKVEFLVSFYNNEISEKSEIFDDQFSVERPDGSNFTLKIRSTKLEDSAMYFCASSEWTSGRQNTQYFGPGTRLTVL.

The sample holds a few counts of this clonotype. A much larger clone sits a single nucleotide away, making a read error possible. The rearrangement joins TRBV28 to TRBJ2-7; no definite D call. CDR3 length equals 14 residues. Per germline, CDR1 MDHEN and CDR2 SYDVKM. CDR3 sequence: CASSSPPSPSEQHF. DNA for the CDR3: TGTGCCAGCAGTTCGCCTCCCTCGCCGAGCGAGCAGCACTTC.

This clonotype was recorded many times. The chain couples TRBV13 to TRBJ1-2; D remains ambiguous. CDR1 and CDR2 from the germline V gene are PRHDT and FYEKMQ (reference sequence). The V end was cut by 0 bases, the J end by 1 base, with 6 bases between. The CDR3 totals 14 residues. CDR3 nucleotides: TGTGCCAGCAGCTTAGGGACCGGTAACTATGGCTACACCTTC. Amino acid sequence: CASSLGTGNYGYTF.

This clonotype has at least ten counts. The V call is TRBV4-1, the J call TRBJ1-1, with D hard to call. Germline values: CDR1 MGHRA, CDR2 YSYEKL. The CDR3 covers 12 residues. V dropped 0 bases and J dropped 6 bases, with 5 bases sitting between them. CDR3 bases: TGCGCCAGCAGCCAAGATTTTTCTGAAGCTTTCTTT. Translating gives CASSQDFSEAFF.

This clonotype was counted at least ten times. A much larger clone lies a single base off, so this may be a read error. This sequence joins TRBV12-3 or TRBV12-4 and TRBJ1-2, with D possibly TRBD1 on 5 matching bases. This CDR3 is 13 amino acids long. Trimming took 2 bases from V and 4 from J, leaving 8 bases between them. The CDR3: CASSLPGSYGYTF. DNA for the CDR3: TGTGCCAGCAGTTTACCAGGGAGCTATGGCTACACCTTC.

This clonotype was picked up many times. The chain employs TRBV6-1 and TRBJ2-7, with TRBD1 matching over 11 bases. Germline-derived CDR1 and CDR2 are MNHNS and SASEGT. The CDR3 has 16 residues. J lost 2 bases, V lost 6 bases, and 9 bases had no gene match. CDR3 region: CASSSLQGQGAYEQYF. CDR3 bases: TGTGCCAGCAGCTCTCTCCAGGGACAGGGGGCCTACGAGCAGTACTTC.

The sample holds many counts of this clonotype. The rearrangement uses TRBV3-1 and TRBJ2-4, with 10 bases aligning to TRBD2. Germline values: CDR1 LGHDT, CDR2 YNNKEL (reference sequence). The CDR3 is 15 amino acids. After removal of 5 bases from V and 12 bases from J, the junction contained 13 bases not matched to a gene. The CDR3 sequence: CASSGKAGGPIPQYF. DNA for the CDR3: TGTGCCAGCAGCGGAAAAGCGGGAGGGCCCATTCCTCAGTACTTC. The full variable domain, its missing parts supplied by reference TRBV3-1 and TRBJ2-4, is DTAVSQTPKYLVTQMGNDKSIKCEQNLGHDTMYWYKQDSKKFLKIMFSYNNKELIINETVPNRFSPKSPDKAHLNLHINSLELGDSAVYFCASSGKAGGPIPQYFGAGTRLSVL.

This clonotype was detected ten times or more. The V call is TRBV5-4, the J call TRBJ2-5; 8 nucleotides match TRBD1. Germline trimming cut 3 bases from V and 5 bases from J; bases unmatched to any gene: 9. Per the germline V gene, CDR1 is SGHNT and CDR2 is YYREEE (reference sequence). This CDR3 is built from 15 residues. CDR3 DNA: TGTGCCAGCAGCTGGGGGACAGGCCCCATGGAGACCCAGTACTTC. Amino acid sequence: CASSWGTGPMETQYF.

This clonotype was seen many times. V and J are TRBV9 and TRBJ2-1; 7 bases are shared with TRBD2. This CDR3 has 16 amino acids. Losses at the gene ends were 0 bases for V and 4 bases for J; bases not matched to a gene: 7. The V gene's germline CDR1 is SGDLS and CDR2 YYNGEE. The CDR3 DNA follows: TGTGCCAGCAGCGTAGGTTCAGGACTAGAATACAATGAGCAGTTCTTC. This codes for CASSVGSGLEYNEQFF.

The V and J genes are TRBV20-1 and TRBJ2-6; a weak D match, TRBD1 (6 bases). This CDR3 spans 16 amino acids. Trimming removed 0 bases at V and 3 bases at J, with 12 bases between. CDR1 is DFQATT, CDR2 SNEGSKA, per germline (reference sequence). The CDR3 sequence is CSARDRGFVGANVLTF. As DNA, the CDR3 is TGCAGTGCTAGAGACAGGGGATTCGTTGGGGCCAACGTCCTGACTTTC.

This clonotype appeared many times. This chain connects TRBV10-3 to TRBJ1-1; 9 bases fit TRBD1. Trimming took 6 bases from V and 4 from J; bases not matched to a gene: 9. CDR1 is ENHRY and CDR2 is SYGVKD in the germline V gene. The CDR3 loop spans 15 amino acids. The CDR3 protein is CAIRLTQGAFTEAFF. Written as DNA, the CDR3 is TGTGCCATCAGACTGACACAGGGGGCGTTCACTGAAGCTTTCTTT.

Many counts were recorded for this clonotype. CDR3 loop: CASRTTGSPSYEQYF. The DNA of the CDR3 is TGTGCCAGCAGGACAACAGGGTCCCCCTCCTACGAGCAGTACTTC. The genes are TRBV7-9 and TRBJ2-7; TRBD1 might be the D (6 bases). The germline V gene has CDR1 SEHNR and CDR2 FQNEAQ (reference sequence). With 6 bases removed from V and 0 bases from J, the gap between germline ends came to 15 bases. The CDR3 totals 15 residues.

This clonotype was found many times. This chain uses TRBV3-1 with TRBJ2-5; D tentatively fits TRBD1 or TRBD2 (5 bases each). The CDR3 runs to 14 residues. Trimming stripped 0 bases from V and 4 bases from J, with 9 bases between. Germline CDR1 and CDR2: LGHDT and YNNKEL (reference sequence). The DNA of the CDR3 is TGTGCCAGCAGCCAAGACCCGGGACCAGAGACCCAGTACTTC. Its translation is CASSQDPGPETQYF.

This clonotype was detected ten times or more. The genes are TRBV7-3 and TRBJ2-7; TRBD2 agrees at 8 bases. Trimming cost V 3 bases and J 2 bases; bases outside gene matches: 9. Germline V gene sequence: CDR1 SGHTA, CDR2 FQGTGA. The CDR3 is made up of 16 amino acids. The CDR3 DNA reads as TGTGCCAGCAGCTTTAAAGGCGGGAGGCCTACCTACGAGCAGTACTTC. The encoded protein is CASSFKGGRPTYEQYF.

This clonotype was seen many times. CDR3 sequence: CASSRGSAYGYTF. The CDR3 nucleotides are TGTGCCAGCAGTAGGGGGAGCGCCTATGGCTACACCTTC. The chain has TRBV2 and TRBJ1-2; D may be TRBD1 (6 bases). The CDR3 contains 13 residues. The germline V gene has CDR1 SNHLY and CDR2 FYNNEI. Trimming stripped 5 bases from V and 4 bases from J, with 11 bases between.

This clonotype has more than one count but fewer than ten. This chain links TRBV5-6 with TRBJ1-2; D gene unclear. The CDR3 covers 14 residues. The V end was cut by 2 bases, the J end by 0 bases, with 8 bases between. Germline CDR1 reads SGHDT; CDR2 reads YYEEEE. CDR3 residues: CASSFVGANYGYTF. Here the CDR3 DNA reads TGTGCCAGCAGCTTCGTCGGGGCTAACTATGGCTACACCTTC.

This clonotype was found many times. CDR3 bases: TGCGCCAGCAGTGAGTATGGACAGTCTCAGGATACGCAGTATTTT. Its protein product is CASSEYGQSQDTQYF. This chain joins TRBV10-2 and TRBJ2-3; the D gene is possibly TRBD1 (6 bases). Germline-derived CDR1 and CDR2 are WSHSY and SAAADI. The length of the CDR3 is 15 residues. Trimming left V 1 base short and J 6 bases short, with 14 bases between.

The rearrangement links TRBV19 to TRBJ2-1; 14 bases align to TRBD2. The CDR3 covers 16 residues. V shed 3 bases and J 7 bases; nucleotides not matched to a gene: 5. Germline V lookup: CDR1 LNHDA, CDR2 SQIVND (reference sequence). The CDR3 DNA reads as TGTGCCAGTAGTATGGGACTAGCGGGAGACGGGAATGAGCAGTTCTTC. This codes for CASSMGLAGDGNEQFF.

This clonotype was detected many times. This chain connects TRBV20-1 to TRBJ2-1; D unclear. From germline, CDR1 is DFQATT and CDR2 SNEGSKA (reference sequence). This CDR3 region has 13 residues. V was trimmed by 6 bases and J by 8 bases, leaving 17 bases between them. This CDR3 is CSALGARVDEQFF. DNA of the CDR3: TGCAGTGCACTCGGCGCTCGGGTGGATGAGCAGTTCTTC.

This clonotype was counted ten times or more. This chain joins TRBV5-1 and TRBJ2-1; D gene ambiguous. Germline lookup yields CDR1 SGHRS and CDR2 YFSETQ. The CDR3 has 14 amino acids. Trimming left V 4 bases short and J 6 bases short, with 14 bases between. For the CDR3, the DNA is TGCGCCAGCAGCCCGGGCGGCCTAGTCAATGAGCAGTTCTTC. Translating it yields CASSPGGLVNEQFF.

This clonotype was recorded only once. J is TRBJ2-5 and V is TRBV6-5; D might be TRBD1 (6 bases). Deletions cut 7 bases from V and 5 bases from J, with 14 bases between. Germline-derived CDR1 and CDR2 are MNHEY and SVGAGI. CDR3 size: 13 residues. The CDR3 nucleotides read TGTGCCAGCATTTTACAGGGAAGGGAGACCCAGTACTTC. Its protein product is CASILQGRETQYF.